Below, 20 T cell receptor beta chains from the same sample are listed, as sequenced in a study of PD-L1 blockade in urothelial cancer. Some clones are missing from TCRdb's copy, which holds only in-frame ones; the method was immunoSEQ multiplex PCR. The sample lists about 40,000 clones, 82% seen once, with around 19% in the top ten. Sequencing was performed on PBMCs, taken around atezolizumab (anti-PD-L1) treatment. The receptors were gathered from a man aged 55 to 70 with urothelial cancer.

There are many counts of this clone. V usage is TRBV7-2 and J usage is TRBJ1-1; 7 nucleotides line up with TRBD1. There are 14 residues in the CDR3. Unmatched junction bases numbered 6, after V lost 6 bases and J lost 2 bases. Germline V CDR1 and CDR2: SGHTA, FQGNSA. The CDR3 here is CASRPNRGNTEAFF. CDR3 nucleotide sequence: TGTGCCAGCAGGCCTAACAGGGGAAACACTGAAGCTTTCTTT.

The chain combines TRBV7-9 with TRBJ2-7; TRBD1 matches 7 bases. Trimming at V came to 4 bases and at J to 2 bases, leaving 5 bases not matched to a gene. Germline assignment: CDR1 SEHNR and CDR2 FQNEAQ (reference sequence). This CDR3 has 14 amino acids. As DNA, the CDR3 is TGTGCCAGCAGCTCGAAAGGGACAGCCTACGAGCAGTACTTC. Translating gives CASSSKGTAYEQYF.

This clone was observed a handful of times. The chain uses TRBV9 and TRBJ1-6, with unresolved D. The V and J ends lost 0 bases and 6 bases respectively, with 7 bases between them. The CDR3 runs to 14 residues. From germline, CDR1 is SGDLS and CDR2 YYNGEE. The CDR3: CASSVGWSNSPLHF. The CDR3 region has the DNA TGTGCCAGCAGCGTAGGGTGGAGTAATTCACCCCTCCACTTT.

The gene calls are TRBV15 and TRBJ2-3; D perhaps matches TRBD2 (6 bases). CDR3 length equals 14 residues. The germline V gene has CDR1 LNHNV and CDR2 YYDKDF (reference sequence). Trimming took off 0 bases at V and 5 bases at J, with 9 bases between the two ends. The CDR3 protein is CATSRDGGKDTQYF. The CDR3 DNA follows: TGTGCCACCAGCAGAGATGGGGGGAAAGATACGCAGTATTTT.

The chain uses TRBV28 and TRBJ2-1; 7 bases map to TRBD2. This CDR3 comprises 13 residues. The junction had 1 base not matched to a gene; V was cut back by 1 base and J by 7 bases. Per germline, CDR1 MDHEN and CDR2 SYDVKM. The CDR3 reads CASSLLRGNEQFF. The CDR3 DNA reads TGTGCCAGCAGTTTATTGCGGGGGAATGAGCAGTTCTTC.

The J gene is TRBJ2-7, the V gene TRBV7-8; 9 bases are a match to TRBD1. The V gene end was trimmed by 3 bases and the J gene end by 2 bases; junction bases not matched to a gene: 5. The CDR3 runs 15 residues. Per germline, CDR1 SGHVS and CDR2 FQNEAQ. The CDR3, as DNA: TGTGCCAGCAGCTTTGGACAGGGGAGAGCCTACGAGCAGTACTTC. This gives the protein CASSFGQGRAYEQYF.

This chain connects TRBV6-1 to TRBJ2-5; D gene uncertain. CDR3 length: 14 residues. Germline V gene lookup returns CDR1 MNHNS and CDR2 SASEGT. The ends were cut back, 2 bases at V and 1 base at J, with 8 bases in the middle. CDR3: CASSEMGLQETQYF. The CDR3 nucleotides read TGTGCCAGCAGTGAAATGGGCCTCCAAGAGACCCAGTACTTC.

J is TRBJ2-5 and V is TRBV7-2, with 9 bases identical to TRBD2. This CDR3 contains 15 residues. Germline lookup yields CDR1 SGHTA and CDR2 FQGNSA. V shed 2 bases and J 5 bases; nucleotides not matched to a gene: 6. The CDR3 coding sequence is TGTGCCAGCAGCTTACAAAGCGGGGGGAGGGAGACCCAGTACTTC. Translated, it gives CASSLQSGGRETQYF.

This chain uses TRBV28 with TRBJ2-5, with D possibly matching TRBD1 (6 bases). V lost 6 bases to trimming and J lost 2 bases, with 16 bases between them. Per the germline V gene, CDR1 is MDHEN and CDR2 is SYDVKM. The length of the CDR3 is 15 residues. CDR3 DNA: TGTGCCAGCAGCCCCTCCGGGACAACACAAGAGACCCAGTACTTC. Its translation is CASSPSGTTQETQYF.

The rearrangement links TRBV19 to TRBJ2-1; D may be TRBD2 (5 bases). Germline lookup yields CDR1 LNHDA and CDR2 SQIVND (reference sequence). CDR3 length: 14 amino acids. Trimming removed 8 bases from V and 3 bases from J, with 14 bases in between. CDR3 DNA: TGTGCCAGTGGCGGGCTTTGGGGCTACAATGAGCAGTTCTTC. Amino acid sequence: CASGGLWGYNEQFF.

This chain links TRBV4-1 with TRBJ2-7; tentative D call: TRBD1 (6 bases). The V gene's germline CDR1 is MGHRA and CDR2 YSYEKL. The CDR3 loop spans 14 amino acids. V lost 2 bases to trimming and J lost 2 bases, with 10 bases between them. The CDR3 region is CASSQPGQTYEQYF. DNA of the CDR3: TGCGCCAGCAGCCAACCTGGACAGACCTACGAGCAGTACTTC.

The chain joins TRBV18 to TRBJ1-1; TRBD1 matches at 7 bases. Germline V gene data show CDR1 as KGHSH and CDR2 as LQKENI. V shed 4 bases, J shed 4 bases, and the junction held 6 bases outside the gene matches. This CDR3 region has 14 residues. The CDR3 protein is CASSQQGLGTEAFF. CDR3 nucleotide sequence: TGTGCCAGCTCACAACAGGGGTTAGGCACTGAAGCTTTCTTT.

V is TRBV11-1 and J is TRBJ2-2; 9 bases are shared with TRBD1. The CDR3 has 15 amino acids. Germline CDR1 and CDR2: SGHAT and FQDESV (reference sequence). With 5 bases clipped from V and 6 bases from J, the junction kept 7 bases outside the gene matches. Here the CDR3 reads CASSPQGARAGELFF. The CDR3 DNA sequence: TGTGCCAGCAGCCCACAGGGGGCTCGGGCCGGGGAGCTGTTTTTT.

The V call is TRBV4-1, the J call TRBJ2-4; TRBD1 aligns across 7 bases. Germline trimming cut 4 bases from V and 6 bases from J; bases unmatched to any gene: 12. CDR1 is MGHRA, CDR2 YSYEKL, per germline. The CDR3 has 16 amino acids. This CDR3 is CASSPPTQGWRNIQYF. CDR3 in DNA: TGCGCCAGCAGCCCGCCAACACAGGGGTGGAGAAACATTCAGTACTTC.

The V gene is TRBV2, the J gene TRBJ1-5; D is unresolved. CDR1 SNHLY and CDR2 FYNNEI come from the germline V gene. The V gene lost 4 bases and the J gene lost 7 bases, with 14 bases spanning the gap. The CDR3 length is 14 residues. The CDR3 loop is CASSVRGSGQPQHF. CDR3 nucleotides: TGTGCCAGCAGTGTTCGGGGAAGTGGGCAGCCCCAGCATTTT.

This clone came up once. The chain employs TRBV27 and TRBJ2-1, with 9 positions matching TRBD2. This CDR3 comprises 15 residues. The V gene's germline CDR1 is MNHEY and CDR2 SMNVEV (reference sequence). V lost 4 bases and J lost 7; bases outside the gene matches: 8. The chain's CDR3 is CASSSPGSGGNEQFF. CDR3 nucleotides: TGTGCCAGCAGTTCCCCGGGCAGCGGGGGGAATGAGCAGTTCTTC.

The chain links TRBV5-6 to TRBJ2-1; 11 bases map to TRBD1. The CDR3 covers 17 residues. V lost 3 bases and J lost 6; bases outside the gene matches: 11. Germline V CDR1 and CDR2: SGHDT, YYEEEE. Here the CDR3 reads CASSSDRGQLGRNEQFF. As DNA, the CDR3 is TGTGCCAGCAGCTCGGACAGGGGGCAGCTGGGTCGCAATGAGCAGTTCTTC. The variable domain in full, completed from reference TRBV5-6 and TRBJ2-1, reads DAGVTQSPTHLIKTRGQQVTLRCSPKSGHDTVSWYQQALGQGPQFIFQYYEEEERQRGNFPDRFSGHQFPNYSSELNVNALLLGDSALYLCASSSDRGQLGRNEQFFGPGTRLTVL.

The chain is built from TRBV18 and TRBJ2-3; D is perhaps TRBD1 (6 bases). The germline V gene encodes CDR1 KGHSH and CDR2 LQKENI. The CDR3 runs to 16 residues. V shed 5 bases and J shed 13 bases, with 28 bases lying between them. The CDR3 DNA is TGTGCCAGCTCATCCCAAAGGACCGGGACACAAGAAAAGGAGTATTTT. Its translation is CASSSQRTGTQEKEYF.

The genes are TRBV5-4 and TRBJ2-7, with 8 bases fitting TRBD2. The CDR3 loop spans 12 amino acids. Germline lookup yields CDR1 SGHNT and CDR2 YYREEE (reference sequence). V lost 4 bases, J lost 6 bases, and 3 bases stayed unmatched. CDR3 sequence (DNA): TGTGCCAGCAGCCCGGGGGGGGTCGAGCAGTACTTC. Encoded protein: CASSPGGVEQYF.

CDR3 sequence reads: CASSNSGLHEKLFF. In DNA, the CDR3 is TGTGCCAGCAGCAATTCGGGACTGCATGAAAAACTGTTTTTT. This chain uses TRBV6-6 with TRBJ1-4; tentatively, D is TRBD1 (5 bases). Germline V gene lookup returns CDR1 MNHNY and CDR2 SVGAGI (reference sequence). Trimming removed 6 bases from V and 6 bases from J, with 14 bases in between. CDR3 length: 14 residues.